This T cell receptor beta chain emerged from a study of identifying expanded T cells in peripheral blood. Measured with immunoSEQ multiplex PCR; TCRdb has only the in-frame clones, and not every one. The table has 100,000 to 150,000 clones, approximately 86% seen once. The V and J ends lost 4 bases and 7 bases respectively, with 13 bases between them. CDR3 length: 13 amino acids. Germline V lookup: CDR1 MNHNS, CDR2 SASEGT. The source is a person between 18 and 75 years old in good health. The chain recombines TRBV6-1 with TRBJ1-1; D is perhaps TRBD1 (5 bases). The material sequenced was blood. Written as DNA, the CDR3 is TGTGCCAGCAGTGTGGCAGGGACCTATGAAGCTTTCTTT. Translation gives CASSVAGTYEAFF.